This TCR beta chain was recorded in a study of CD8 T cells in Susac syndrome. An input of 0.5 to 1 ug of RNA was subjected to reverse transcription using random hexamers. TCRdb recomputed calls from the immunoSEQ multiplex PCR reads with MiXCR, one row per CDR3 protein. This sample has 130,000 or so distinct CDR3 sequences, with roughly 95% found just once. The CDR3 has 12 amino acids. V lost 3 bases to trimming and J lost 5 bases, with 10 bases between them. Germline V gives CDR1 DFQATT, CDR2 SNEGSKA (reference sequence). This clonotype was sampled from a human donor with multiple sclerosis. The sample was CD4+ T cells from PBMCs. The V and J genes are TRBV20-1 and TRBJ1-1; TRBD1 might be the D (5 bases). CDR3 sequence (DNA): TGCAGTGCTAGTTGGGGGAAAACTGAAGCTTTCTTT. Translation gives CSASWGKTEAFF.